The rows below give T cell receptor beta chains drawn from one sample of a study of blood T cell repertoires in COVID-19. Sequencing used immunoSEQ multiplex PCR; TCRdb keeps in-frame clones, though not all of them. Of 300,000 to 350,000 clones in the sample, 80% to 90% are singletons; the top ten hold more than 7.5%. Sequenced material: peripheral blood. These receptors were taken from a man younger than 40 with COVID-19, enrolled during active disease. CDR3s include the opening cysteine and the closing phenylalanine or tryptophan. A D gene is named only where the DNA matches it firmly. Only part of the rows carry a size: once, few, many, or a class if the clone is expanded.

TGCGCCAGCAGCCAAGATCCGGGGACAGAAACTAACTATGGCTACACCTTC	CASSQDPGTETNYGYTF	17	TRBV4-3	-	TRBD1	TRBJ1-2
TGTGCCAGTAGCCTGTCAAAGATGGACAGGGAGGGCAATCAGCCCCAGCATTTT	CASSLSKMDREGNQPQHF	18	TRBV19	-	TRBD1	TRBJ1-5
TGTGCCTCAAAAAAAGCGGGAGGGAAATACAATGAGCAGTTCTTC	CASKKAGGKYNEQFF	15	TRBV6-5	-	TRBD2	TRBJ2-1
TGTGCCACCAGTAGTAGCGGGGTAGCCGGGGAGCTGTTTTTT	CATSSSGVAGELFF	14	TRBV15	-	TRBD2	TRBJ2-2
TGTGCCAGCAGCTCCAGACTAGCGGTCCTGGAGCAGTTCTTC	CASSSRLAVLEQFF	14	TRBV5-4	-	TRBD2	TRBJ2-1
TGTGTCAGCAGCCGACAGGGTTGGAATTCACCCCTCCACTTT	CVSSRQGWNSPLHF	14	TRBV3-1/TRBV3-2	-	TRBD1	TRBJ1-6
TGTGCCAGTAGCCAGGGGAACCCCTCCTACGAGCAGTACTTC	CASSQGNPSYEQYF	14	TRBV19	-	-	TRBJ2-7
TGTGCCAGCTCCTTCGGGACAGGGAGCCACAATGAGCAGTTCTTC	CASSFGTGSHNEQFF	15	TRBV18	-	TRBD1	TRBJ2-1
TGTGCCAGCAGTTTACGCAGGGATGGTGGCGGGGAGCTGTTTTTT	CASSLRRDGGGELFF	15	TRBV27	-	-	TRBJ2-2
TGTGCCAGCAGCGCCGGGACAGTGTACACAGATACGCAGTATTTT	CASSAGTVYTDTQYF	15	TRBV11-3	once	TRBD1	TRBJ2-3
TGCGCCAGCAGCCAAGAAAGAATGTCTAGTCCCGAGCAGTACTTC	CASSQERMSSPEQYF	15	TRBV4-3	-	-	TRBJ2-7
TGTGCCAGCAGTGAAGTATCCTCGGGGTATGGCTACACCTTC	CASSEVSSGYGYTF	14	TRBV2	-	-	TRBJ1-2
TGTGCCAGCAGCCCGCGTGTATCTAGCGGGAGCACAGATACGCAGTATTTT	CASSPRVSSGSTDTQYF	17	TRBV4-2	-	TRBD2	TRBJ2-3
TGTGCCAGCAGTGAATACCGACCGACAGGGAGGTCCTACAATGAGCAGTTCTTC	CASSEYRPTGRSYNEQFF	18	TRBV25-1	-	-	TRBJ2-1
TGTGCCAGCAGCCAGGGGACTAGCGGGCTCCCAGGCACAGATACGCAGTATTTT	CASSQGTSGLPGTDTQYF	18	TRBV3-1/TRBV3-2	-	TRBD2	TRBJ2-3
TGCGCCAGCAGCCAAGATACTAGCGGGATTGGCTACGAGCAGTACTTC	CASSQDTSGIGYEQYF	16	TRBV4-3	-	TRBD2	TRBJ2-7
TGTGCCAGCAGTGGAAACAGGGGGCGGATAACTAATGAAAAACTGTTTTTT	CASSGNRGRITNEKLFF	17	TRBV2	-	TRBD1	TRBJ1-4
TGTGCCAGTATATCCGGGACAGGGGGAGATTCGTATGGCTACACCTTC	CASISGTGGDSYGYTF	16	TRBV19	-	TRBD1	TRBJ1-2
TGTGCCAGCAGCGCGAACTATGGCTACACCTTC	CASSANYGYTF	11	TRBV5-4	-	-	TRBJ1-2
TGTGCCACCAGCAGGATCTCGACAACACGGGGGACTCCTTATGGCTACACCTTC	CATSRISTTRGTPYGYTF	18	TRBV15	-	-	TRBJ1-2
TGCGCCAGCAGCCAAGATGCGGGGGCCAGGGGAAGTAACGAGCAGTACTTC	CASSQDAGARGSNEQYF	17	TRBV4-1	many	-	TRBJ2-7
TGTGCCAGCAGTTACTCGGAGGGCCCCGGAGATACGCAGTATTTT	CASSYSEGPGDTQYF	15	TRBV6-5	-	-	TRBJ2-3
TGTGCCAGCAGTCTCTTGAGCAATCAGCCCCAGCATTTT	CASSLLSNQPQHF	13	TRBV6-6	-	-	TRBJ1-5
TGTGCCAGCAAAAGCAGGGGGTTTGGGTACGAGCAGTACTTC	CASKSRGFGYEQYF	14	TRBV28	-	TRBD1	TRBJ2-7
TGTGCCAGCAGCACGACTAGCGGGAGTGCAGATACGCAGTATTTT	CASSTTSGSADTQYF	15	TRBV6-4	-	TRBD2	TRBJ2-3
TGTGCCATCAGTGAATGGCAGGGAACCAGTGAGCAGTTCTTC	CAISEWQGTSEQFF	14	TRBV10-3	once	-	TRBJ2-1
TGTGCCAGCAGCCAAACTCAGGGGGCGGAGGGCTACACCTTC	CASSQTQGAEGYTF	14	TRBV3-1/TRBV3-2	-	TRBD1	TRBJ1-2
TGTGCCAGCAGTCCTCCTACAGAGAACACTGAAGCTTTCTTT	CASSPPTENTEAFF	14	TRBV2	once	-	TRBJ1-1
TGTGCCAGCAGCTTGCGGCTAGCGGGGCCCAACACCGGGGAGCTGTTTTTT	CASSLRLAGPNTGELFF	17	TRBV7-8	once	TRBD2	TRBJ2-2
TGTGCCAGCCTGGACAGGGGGTCACCCTACGAGCAGTACTTC	CASLDRGSPYEQYF	14	TRBV27	-	TRBD1	TRBJ2-7
TGTGCCAGCAGTTCCCCGGGACAGGACTATCAGCCCCAGCATTTT	CASSSPGQDYQPQHF	15	TRBV6-8	-	TRBD1	TRBJ1-5
TGTGCCACCAGTGATTTCATCGGGGAGCTGTTTTTT	CATSDFIGELFF	12	TRBV24-1	once	-	TRBJ2-2
TGTGCCAGCAGCGCAAGCCGGGACAGGTCCTACGAGCAGTACTTC	CASSASRDRSYEQYF	15	TRBV11-2	-	TRBD1	TRBJ2-7
TGTGCCAGCAGCCACTCTACAGGTCTGCACGAGCAGTACTTC	CASSHSTGLHEQYF	14	TRBV3-1/TRBV3-2	once	-	TRBJ2-7
TGCGCCAGCAGCCAGGGGGGAGGGGGTGGCACTGAAGCTTTCTTT	CASSQGGGGGTEAFF	15	TRBV4-1	-	-	TRBJ1-1
TGTGCCAGCAGTTACTCCGGGGGAGGGCAGCCCCAGCATTTT	CASSYSGGGQPQHF	14	TRBV6-6	-	-	TRBJ1-5
TGTGCCAGCTCACCAACGGGACAGAATAACTATGGCTACACCTTC	CASSPTGQNNYGYTF	15	TRBV18	few	TRBD1	TRBJ1-2
TGTGCCAGCAGTTACGGACAGGGACCGTACGAGCAGTACTTC	CASSYGQGPYEQYF	14	TRBV6-6	once	TRBD1	TRBJ2-7
TGTGCCAGCAGCCAGGACAGGGGGCCTCAGCCCCAGCATTTT	CASSQDRGPQPQHF	14	TRBV7-2	-	TRBD1	TRBJ1-5
TGTGCCAGCAGTTTATCCGCGACAGTGACCTACGAGCAGTACTTC	CASSLSATVTYEQYF	15	TRBV27	-	-	TRBJ2-7
TGTGCCAGCAGTTCCCCGGGACAGGGAAACTACGAGCAGTACTTC	CASSSPGQGNYEQYF	15	TRBV6-2/TRBV6-3	-	TRBD1	TRBJ2-7
TGTGCCAGCAGCTTAGAGGCGGGCGGGAGCTACGAGCAGTACTTC	CASSLEAGGSYEQYF	15	TRBV7-8	-	TRBD2	TRBJ2-7
TGTGCCAGCAGTTTGGAGGCACGGGGTGTGGATGGCTACACCTTC	CASSLEARGVDGYTF	15	TRBV28	-	-	TRBJ1-2
TGTGCCAGCAGCTTAGCCCGCGGCAGAAACACTGAAGCTTTCTTT	CASSLARGRNTEAFF	15	TRBV11-2	-	-	TRBJ1-1
TGTGCCAGCAGCCCCCAGGGAAACTATGGCTACACCTTC	CASSPQGNYGYTF	13	TRBV7-3	-	-	TRBJ1-2
TGTGCCAGCAGTTTAATGGGAGATACAGATACGCAGTATTTT	CASSLMGDTDTQYF	14	TRBV27	-	-	TRBJ2-3
TGTGCCAGCAGCTTTTCGGGGGGGATCAGCAATCAGCCCCAGCATTTT	CASSFSGGISNQPQHF	16	TRBV5-6	-	-	TRBJ1-5
TGTGCCAGCAGCTTGATTACGGCAGGCACCAATGAAGCTTTCTTT	CASSLITAGTNEAFF	15	TRBV5-6	-	-	TRBJ1-1
TGCAGTGCTAGTCAAAAGGGACAGTGGACCTACGAGCAGTACTTC	CSASQKGQWTYEQYF	15	TRBV20-1	-	TRBD1	TRBJ2-7
TGTGCCAGCAGTGATGCCTGGAGGGGAGAGACCCAGTACTTC	CASSDAWRGETQYF	14	TRBV5-4	-	-	TRBJ2-5
TGTGCCAGTAGAGGGCTAGCGGGCTCTTCTGAGCAGTTCTTC	CASRGLAGSSEQFF	14	TRBV19	-	TRBD2	TRBJ2-1
TGTGCCAGCAGCCACCCAGGGCCATACAATGAGCAGTTCTTC	CASSHPGPYNEQFF	14	TRBV7-2	-	-	TRBJ2-1
TGTGCCAGCAGTTACTCGGGCGTCCCCCCTGGCACTGAAGCTTTCTTT	CASSYSGVPPGTEAFF	16	TRBV6-5	-	-	TRBJ1-1